Listed below are T cell receptor beta chains from one sample, sequenced in a study of T cells in Graves' hyperthyroidism and ophthalmopathy. TCRdb redid the calling of the multiplex PCR reads with MiXCR, one entry per CDR3 protein. The repertoire includes hundreds of thousands of distinct CDR3 sequences, around 24% of them detected once, and about 11% sits in the top ten. The sequenced sample consisted of blood. The receptors originated from a woman aged 25 to 39 with Graves' ophthalmopathy. Each CDR3 is given with its conserved first and last residue.

v_gene	j_gene	CDR3aa
TRBV7-7	TRBJ2-7	CASSFGSAGEPGYEQYF
TRBV12-3/TRBV12-4	TRBJ1-2	CASSWTVGGGYTF
TRBV30	TRBJ2-5	CAWRTSGGAETQYF
TRBV7-3	TRBJ1-1	CASSLMPGQGTVQNTEAFF
TRBV9	TRBJ1-2	CASSTGQGNLYGYTF
TRBV7-9	TRBJ1-1	CASSLGGQPNTEAFF
TRBV20-1	TRBJ2-5	CSAGGVLMNQETQYF
TRBV30	TRBJ1-6	CAWSSGAFESPLHF
TRBV5-1	TRBJ1-1	CASTSGGRNTEAFF
TRBV20-1	TRBJ1-5	CSARDTGESNQPQHF
TRBV6-4	TRBJ2-2	CASRTPWGGGDTGELFF
TRBV10-3	TRBJ2-7	CAISDEADEQYF
TRBV11-2	TRBJ2-2	CASSSSSNTGELFF
TRBV19	TRBJ2-5	CASSTVTGSEGRETQYF
TRBV20-1	TRBJ2-2	CSAREDRANTGELFF
TRBV7-9	TRBJ1-2	CASPTAGQGTAGYTF
TRBV9	TRBJ2-5	CASSVGQGGLETQYF
TRBV18	TRBJ2-5	CASPSRATQTQYF
TRBV2	TRBJ1-2	CAGGLQGNYGYTF
TRBV6-1	TRBJ1-5	CASSEVDSNQPQHF
TRBV6-1	TRBJ1-1	CASPTPLRGAFF
TRBV5-1	TRBJ1-1	CASSSGWGNTEAFF
TRBV2	TRBJ1-5	CASSESGGNNQPQHF
TRBV2	TRBJ2-2	CASSVRLFTRELFF
TRBV11-2	TRBJ2-7	CASSTRGAGGFYEQYF
TRBV11-1	TRBJ1-2	CASRPGQGPSPMSYTF
TRBV11-2	TRBJ1-5	CASSLDFQGFQPQHF
TRBV2	TRBJ2-5	CASSPSGRETQYF
TRBV4-3	TRBJ2-7	CARPGPRSHEQYF
TRBV29-1	TRBJ1-1	CSVLRDRAGRAFF
TRBV11-2	TRBJ2-1	CASSFDSHNEQFF
TRBV11-2	TRBJ1-1	CASSFTPYTEAFF
TRBV19	TRBJ1-1	CASSITDRQAFF
TRBV19	TRBJ1-1	CATSRGGGIGTEAFF
TRBV11-3	TRBJ1-1	CASSKGRGNTEAFF
TRBV3-1	TRBJ1-6	CASSHGASQPLHF
TRBV12-3/TRBV12-4	TRBJ1-4	CASSRQTGRKLFF
TRBV5-5	TRBJ1-1	CASSSRGPLRTEAFF
TRBV6-1	TRBJ1-2	CASSEAYGYAGYTF
TRBV7-2	TRBJ2-5	CASSLSGSSQETQYF
TRBV7-2	TRBJ1-2	CASSSPPGGANYGYTF
TRBV20-1	TRBJ2-7	CSARDGGASYEQYF
TRBV6-2/TRBV6-3	TRBJ1-5	CASSYPIAGPSSRSQPQHF
TRBV28	TRBJ1-2	CASSSGGNEYGYTF
TRBV7-8	TRBJ1-1	CASSLRPGLGTEAFF
TRBV29-1	TRBJ1-2	CSVSTGALYGYTF
TRBV19	TRBJ1-5	CASTGGRVNQPQHF
TRBV11-2	TRBJ1-2	CASRFTTRADYGYTF
TRBV6-1	TRBJ1-1	CASSTQPVGAPEAFF
TRBV5-1	TRBJ2-7	CASRDGQGYEQYF